Reported below is one TCR beta chain. Antigen: not known. The record originates from a study of T cells in Graves' hyperthyroidism and ophthalmopathy. The study, taken as a whole, reports: The authors' 13 V-J model separated ophthalmopathy from stable hyperthyroidism.

Germline assignment: CDR1 SGHVS and CDR2 FQNEAQ. The CDR3 extends over 17 amino acids. V was shortened by 0 bases and J by 5 bases, with 14 bases between the two germline ends. The CDR3 regions of TCR beta were amplified from RNA transcripts. The HTBI primer set was used in a first-round RT-PCR of the TCR CDR3. TCRdb reprocessed the multiplex PCR reads via MiXCR and lists one record per CDR3 protein. The sample has over 150,000 distinct CDR3 sequences, around a sixth seen once. The V gene is TRBV7-8, the J gene TRBJ1-6, with D possibly matching TRBD1 (5 bases). The receptor comes from a woman in her forties or fifties with Graves' hyperthyroidism. Material: blood. The chain's CDR3 is CASSLARRVVNNSPLHF. In DNA, the CDR3 is TGTGCCAGCAGCTTAGCGCGCAGGGTCGTCAATAATTCACCCCTCCACTTT.